These 20 T cell receptor beta chains share one sample of origin, sequenced in a study of neurological immune-mediated disorders. MiXCR was run by TCRdb on the 5' RACE reads, yielding one entry per CDR3 protein. The table shows some 49,000 distinct CDR3 sequences, with roughly 13% occurring only once. Regarding time point: longitudinal time-point 2. Sequencing used PBMCs. Source of these receptors: a male donor with HTLV-1-associated myelopathy (HAM/TSP).

The table lists this clonotype with a few counts. This sequence joins TRBV7-2 and TRBJ1-6, with D possibly matching TRBD1 (6 bases). Trimming shortened V by 2 bases and J by 6 bases, and 14 bases separated the two germline ends. CDR3 size: 16 residues. Germline V lookup: CDR1 SGHTA, CDR2 FQGNSA. CDR3 loop: CASSLQGIGGNSPLHF. The CDR3 nucleotides read TGTGCCAGCAGCTTACAGGGGATTGGCGGTAATTCACCCCTCCACTTT.

This clonotype was counted at least ten times. This sequence joins TRBV7-6 and TRBJ1-3; TRBD1 might be the D (6 bases). Trimming shortened V by 5 bases and J by 2 bases, and 16 bases separated the two germline ends. From germline, CDR1 is SGHVS and CDR2 FNYEAQ. This CDR3 has 16 amino acids. CDR3 bases: TGTGCCAGCAGCCTAACACAGGGTAGGGCTGGAAACACCATATATTTT. Amino acid sequence: CASSLTQGRAGNTIYF.

The chain recombines TRBV24-1 with TRBJ1-1, with 7 bases lining up with TRBD1. CDR3 length: 13 residues. Germline V gene data show CDR1 as KGHDR and CDR2 as SFDVKD. With 9 bases clipped from V and 2 bases from J, the junction kept 5 bases outside the gene matches. The CDR3 DNA is TGTGCCACCGGCGGACAGGACAACACTGAAGCTTTCTTT. This translates into CATGGQDNTEAFF.

In its sample, this clonotype was seen many times. This chain connects TRBV14 to TRBJ1-6; D unclear. The CDR3 is 12 residues long. V gave up 1 base and J gave up 6 bases, with 1 base separating them. CDR1 is SGHDN, CDR2 FVKESK, per germline. The CDR3 nucleotides read TGTGCCAGCAGCCAAGCTAATTCACCCCTCCACTTT. The encoded protein is CASSQANSPLHF.

This clonotype was observed at least ten times. This chain uses TRBV5-1 with TRBJ2-5; TRBD1 matches at 8 bases. Germline CDR1 SGHRS, CDR2 YFSETQ. The CDR3 is made up of 14 amino acids. J lost 1 base, V lost 3 bases, and 2 bases had no gene match. The CDR3 protein is CASSSTGAQETQYF. CDR3 coding DNA: TGCGCCAGCAGCTCGACAGGGGCCCAAGAGACCCAGTACTTC.

This clonotype was recorded many times. This sequence joins TRBV12-3 or TRBV12-4 and TRBJ1-2; D gene uncertain. The CDR3 consists of 15 residues. V lost 6 bases and J 2 bases, leaving 16 bases between the germline ends. CDR3 sequence: CASSHYGNANYGYTF. The DNA of the CDR3 is TGTGCCAGCAGCCACTACGGAAACGCGAACTATGGCTACACCTTC.

The genes are TRBV19 and TRBJ1-5; D not resolved. The V end was cut by 1 base, the J end by 4 bases, with 11 bases between. The germline CDR1 and CDR2 sequences are LNHDA and SQIVND (reference sequence). CDR3 size: 15 residues. CDR3 sequence reads: CASSIGQTNNQPQHF. In DNA, the CDR3 is TGTGCCAGTAGTATAGGCCAGACAAATAATCAGCCCCAGCATTTT.

This clonotype was detected ten times or more. The chain carries TRBV5-1 and TRBJ2-3; D not resolved. Germline V lookup: CDR1 SGHRS, CDR2 YFSETQ. The CDR3 totals 15 residues. Trimming cost V 0 bases and J 2 bases, with 10 bases left between them. The CDR3 protein is CASSLGEVFTDTQYF. As DNA, the CDR3 is TGCGCCAGCAGCTTGGGTGAGGTTTTCACAGATACGCAGTATTTT.

The chain couples TRBV4-1 to TRBJ1-2; D may be TRBD1 (6 bases). This CDR3 is 15 amino acids long. V was trimmed by 5 bases and J by 3 bases, leaving 16 bases between them. CDR1 MGHRA and CDR2 YSYEKL come from the germline V gene. CDR3 coding DNA: TGCGCCAGCAGCGGCAGGGGTTCGGCGGACTATGGCTACACCTTC. Its protein product is CASSGRGSADYGYTF.

In this sample, this clonotype turned up many times. V is TRBV27 and J is TRBJ1-3, with no clear D. The CDR3 is 15 residues long. V was clipped by 0 bases and J by 0 bases, with 6 bases between them. Per the germline V gene, CDR1 is MNHEY and CDR2 is SMNVEV (reference sequence). The CDR3 reads CASSLSYSSGNTIYF. The CDR3 nucleotides are TGTGCCAGCAGTTTATCGTACAGCTCTGGAAACACCATATATTTT.

This clonotype was counted at least ten times. V usage is TRBV5-6 and J usage is TRBJ1-3; 8 bases agree with TRBD1. CDR3 size: 16 residues. Germline V lookup: CDR1 SGHDT, CDR2 YYEEEE. J gave up 7 bases and V 4 bases, and 13 bases lay outside the gene matches. The chain's CDR3 is CASSPGTGVLVNTIYF. In DNA, the CDR3 is TGTGCCAGCAGCCCCGGGACAGGCGTACTCGTCAACACCATATATTTT.

This clonotype was counted ten times or more. The V and J genes are TRBV9 and TRBJ2-1, with a weak D call TRBD1 (5 bases). CDR1 and CDR2 (germline): SGDLS, YYNGEE. The CDR3 is 11 residues long. V lost 0 bases to trimming and J lost 12 bases, with 7 bases between them. CDR3 sequence: CASSVGQTQFF. The DNA of the CDR3 is TGTGCCAGCAGCGTAGGACAGACGCAGTTCTTC.

The table lists this clonotype with many counts. The genes are TRBV5-1 and TRBJ2-7; 9 bases map to TRBD1. Trimming cost V 3 bases and J 0 bases; bases outside gene matches: 1. The germline CDR1 and CDR2 sequences are SGHRS and YFSETQ. The CDR3 runs 14 residues. The CDR3 protein is CASSWTGDSYEQYF. Here the CDR3 DNA reads TGCGCCAGCAGCTGGACAGGGGACTCCTACGAGCAGTACTTC.

This clonotype was recorded at least ten times. This chain links TRBV20-1 with TRBJ2-1, with 8 bases that match TRBD2. Per the germline V gene, CDR1 is DFQATT and CDR2 is SNEGSKA (reference sequence). CDR3 length: 14 amino acids. V trimming: 5 bases; J trimming: 3 bases; junction bases outside the gene matches: 6. The CDR3 region has the DNA TGCAGTGCTCTTCGGGGGGGCGGCTACAATGAGCAGTTCTTC. Translation: CSALRGGGYNEQFF.

This clonotype has just a few counts. The chain carries TRBV5-1 and TRBJ2-1, with 11 bases aligning to TRBD2. This CDR3 has 18 amino acids. Germline V lookup: CDR1 SGHRS, CDR2 YFSETQ. The ends lost 0 bases at V and 3 bases at J; junction bases unmatched: 8. CDR3 sequence reads: CASSLAVLAGGLYNEQFF. In DNA form, the CDR3 reads TGCGCCAGCAGCTTGGCCGTCCTAGCGGGGGGACTCTACAATGAGCAGTTCTTC.

This clonotype has a count of ten or more. The gene calls are TRBV6-5 and TRBJ1-3, with D maybe TRBD1 (5 bases). The ends were cut back, 0 bases at V and 2 bases at J, with 11 bases in the middle. Germline-derived CDR1 and CDR2 are MNHEY and SVGAGI. The CDR3 sequence is 16 residues long. The CDR3 DNA reads TGTGCCAGCAGTTACTCTTCAGGGTATGCTGGAAACACCATATATTTT. Translation: CASSYSSGYAGNTIYF.

This clonotype occurred many times. This chain connects TRBV27 to TRBJ2-7, with D hard to call. The CDR3 is 10 residues long. Germline V gene lookup returns CDR1 MNHEY and CDR2 SMNVEV (reference sequence). The V end lost 5 bases, the J end lost 3 bases, and 2 bases lay between the germline ends. CDR3 region: CASSLYEQYF. CDR3 nucleotide sequence: TGTGCCAGCAGTCTCTACGAGCAGTACTTC.

This clonotype showed up many times. CDR3 bases: TGTGCCATCAGGGAACATACTAGCTCCTACAATGAGCAGTTCTTC. This sequence encodes CAIREHTSSYNEQFF. The J gene is TRBJ2-1, the V gene TRBV10-3; possibly TRBD2 for D (5 bases). V was cut by 6 bases and J by 0 bases, with 12 bases left in between. Germline V CDR1 and CDR2: ENHRY, SYGVKD. The CDR3 runs to 15 residues.

V and J are TRBV20-1 and TRBJ2-3, with 8 positions matching TRBD1. Germline loops: CDR1 DFQATT, CDR2 SNEGSKA (reference sequence). The length of the CDR3 is 14 residues. V lost 6 bases to trimming and J lost 3 bases; unmatched junction nucleotides: 8. CDR3 in amino acids: CSADPRTGTDTQYF. The CDR3 bases are TGCAGTGCCGACCCCCGGACAGGGACAGATACGCAGTATTTT.

This clonotype was counted only a few times. The chain couples TRBV20-1 to TRBJ2-4; a possible D gene is TRBD2 (6 bases). This CDR3 is built from 13 residues. Germline V gene lookup returns CDR1 DFQATT and CDR2 SNEGSKA (reference sequence). Trimming removed 5 bases from V and 4 bases from J, with 12 bases in between. CDR3 loop: CSAEDYTKNIQYF. The CDR3 DNA follows: TGCAGTGCTGAGGACTATACGAAAAACATTCAGTACTTC.